These 24 T cell receptor beta chains came from one sample sequenced in a study of blood T cell repertoires in COVID-19 (dated by TCRdb to the early 2020s). Library generation was performed with the immunoSEQ multiplex PCR assay. TCRdb took over this immuneACCESS table, retaining in-frame rearrangements with V and J assigned. Such tables are incomplete; in checked studies, under half of the missing clones stem from an unresolved V gene, and the remainder is unexplained. The sample includes fewer than 500,000 clones, with roughly 88% observed a single time. Of the sample, roughly 0.97% is held by the ten largest clones. Sequenced input: PBMCs or T cells enriched from blood (not recorded which). These receptors were collected from a woman aged 25 to 45 with acute COVID-19.

This clone has a handful of counts. V and J are TRBV6-5 and TRBJ2-7; 11 bases match TRBD1. Germline loops: CDR1 MNHEY, CDR2 SVGAGI. Losses at the gene ends were 6 bases for V and 2 bases for J; bases not matched to a gene: 6. The CDR3 is 15 residues long. The CDR3 DNA follows: TGTGCCAGCAGCGAGGAGGGACAGGGGGCCTACGAGCAGTACTTC. It encodes CASSEEGQGAYEQYF.

The rearrangement joins TRBV15 to TRBJ1-5, with 7 bases lining up with TRBD1. V shed 1 base, J shed 7 bases, and the junction held 7 bases outside the gene matches. CDR3 length: 15 residues. Germline loops: CDR1 LNHNV, CDR2 YYDKDF (reference sequence). The CDR3 sequence: CATSRGMTGKQPQHF. The CDR3 DNA is TGTGCCACCAGCAGAGGTATGACAGGGAAGCAGCCCCAGCATTTT.

About this clone: Sequence at one end of the junction differs from germline and may be a read error. V gene TRBV12-3 or TRBV12-4 combines with J gene TRBJ2-1; D is possibly TRBD2 (5 bases). The CDR3 contains 13 residues. The CDR3 sequence is CASRLGHYNEQLF. CDR3 nucleotides: TGTGCCAGCAGACTAGGCCACTACAATGAGCAGCTCTTC.

The gene calls are TRBV7-2 and TRBJ1-2; 7 nucleotides line up with TRBD1. Looked up from germline, CDR1 is SGHTA and CDR2 is FQGNSA. CDR3 length: 15 residues. V gave up 4 bases and J gave up 4 bases; unmatched junction bases: 9. CDR3 coding DNA: TGTGCCAGCAGCTCGACCCCGGGACAGCCCTATGGCTACACCTTC. This gives the protein CASSSTPGQPYGYTF.

This clone was picked up one time. The junction departs from the called germline gene at one end, perhaps through a read error. This chain links TRBV28 with TRBJ2-1; tentative D call: TRBD1 (5 bases). Germline V gene sequence: CDR1 MDHEN, CDR2 SYDVKM. This CDR3 comprises 15 residues. CDR3 amino acids: CASSLRGYSYNKQFF. CDR3 DNA: TGTGCCAGCAGTTTAAGGGGTTACTCCTACAATAAGCAGTTCTTC.

The chain recombines TRBV7-2 with TRBJ2-3; D may be TRBD2 (5 bases). The CDR3 totals 13 residues. V gave up 4 bases and J gave up 8 bases, with 13 bases separating them. Germline CDR1 SGHTA, CDR2 FQGNSA. CDR3 sequence: CASSSSGWSTQYF. The CDR3 nucleotides are TGTGCCAGCAGCTCCTCGGGATGGAGTACGCAGTATTTT.

The chain has TRBV5-1 and TRBJ1-1; 12 bases match TRBD1. This CDR3 is 18 amino acids long. CDR1 is SGHRS and CDR2 is YFSETQ in the germline V gene. The V segment lost 4 bases and the J segment 4 bases; nucleotides outside the gene matches: 14. The chain's CDR3 is CASSGGTGGAILATEAFF. In nucleotides, the CDR3 is TGCGCCAGCAGCGGAGGGACAGGGGGCGCGATTTTGGCCACTGAAGCTTTCTTT.

This clone was recorded once. CDR3 sequence (DNA): TGTGCCAGCAGTCAACAGGGGGGTGGCACTGAAGCTTTCTTT. This codes for CASSQQGGGTEAFF. The chain carries TRBV6-2 or TRBV6-3 and TRBJ1-1, with 8 bases lining up with TRBD1. Germline-derived CDR1 and CDR2 are MNHEY and SVGEGT. The CDR3 runs to 14 residues. The V and J ends lost 5 bases and 4 bases, in that order; junction bases with no gene match: 6.

This chain links TRBV27 with TRBJ1-1; D not resolved. V lost 5 bases, J lost 1 base, and 17 bases lay in between. Per germline, CDR1 MNHEY and CDR2 SMNVEV (reference sequence). This CDR3 is built from 16 residues. This CDR3 reads CASSPPNTDWNTEAFF. The DNA for the CDR3 is TGTGCCAGCAGTCCCCCCAACACGGACTGGAACACTGAAGCTTTCTTT.

The chain uses TRBV2 and TRBJ2-7; a weak D match, TRBD1 (5 bases). This CDR3 spans 13 amino acids. The V gene's germline CDR1 is SNHLY and CDR2 FYNNEI. V lost 5 bases and J 0 bases, leaving 8 bases between the germline ends. The CDR3 DNA sequence: TGTGCCAGCAGTAGGACACTCTCCTACGAGCAGTACTTC. Protein sequence: CASSRTLSYEQYF.

The rearrangement uses TRBV5-5 and TRBJ1-5; D might be TRBD1 (5 bases). The CDR3 is 16 residues long. Germline loops: CDR1 SGHKS, CDR2 YYEKEE (reference sequence). V gave up 0 bases and J gave up 4 bases, with 14 bases separating them. The CDR3 loop is CASSLAGGRENQPQHF. CDR3 coding DNA: TGTGCCAGCAGCTTGGCCGGGGGACGGGAGAATCAGCCCCAGCATTTT.

The V gene is TRBV3-1 (or the pseudogene TRBV3-2), the J gene TRBJ2-1; possible D gene TRBD2, 5 bases. Germline-derived CDR1 and CDR2 are LGHDT and YNNKEL (reference sequence). V lost 3 bases, J lost 5 bases, and 11 bases lay in between. This CDR3 is built from 14 residues. CDR3 in DNA: TGTGCCAGCAGCCAGGCCGGACTGAACAATGAGCAGTTCTTC. Translation: CASSQAGLNNEQFF.

The rearrangement joins TRBV3-1 (or the pseudogene TRBV3-2) to TRBJ2-7; 7 bases are shared with TRBD1. After removal of 4 bases from V and 0 bases from J, the junction contained 3 bases not matched to a gene. The CDR3 consists of 14 residues. Germline V CDR1 and CDR2: LGHDT, YNNKEL (reference sequence). CDR3 protein: CASSPDRSSYEQYF. In DNA form, the CDR3 reads TGTGCCAGCAGCCCGGACAGGAGCTCCTACGAGCAGTACTTC.

A few counts support this clone. The rearrangement uses TRBV2 and TRBJ1-3; D not certain. There are 15 residues in the CDR3. The ends were cut back, 6 bases at V and 0 bases at J, with 12 bases in the middle. Germline V gene lookup returns CDR1 SNHLY and CDR2 FYNNEI. CDR3 sequence reads: CASSVNRDSGNTIYF. The CDR3 DNA sequence: TGTGCCAGCAGCGTAAACAGAGACTCTGGAAACACCATATATTTT.

The sample holds one count of this clone. This chain joins TRBV19 and TRBJ2-7; weak D call: TRBD1 (5 bases). This CDR3 is built from 12 residues. Between the trimmed V and J ends, which lost 5 bases and 3 bases, there was a span of 8 bases. Germline V lookup: CDR1 LNHDA, CDR2 SQIVND (reference sequence). The CDR3 spells CASSGRDYEQYF. CDR3 DNA sequence: TGTGCCAGTAGTGGCAGGGACTACGAGCAGTACTTC.

The CDR3 DNA reads as TGTGCCAGCAGCCTGGGACTCATGAACACTGAAGCTTTCTTT. It encodes CASSLGLMNTEAFF. The chain combines TRBV3-1 (or the pseudogene TRBV3-2) with TRBJ1-1; the D gene is possibly TRBD1 (5 bases). The germline V gene encodes CDR1 LGHDT and CDR2 YNNKEL (reference sequence). There are 14 residues in the CDR3. The V end lost 4 bases, the J end lost 0 bases, and 9 bases lay between the germline ends.

This chain links TRBV27 with TRBJ1-4; D perhaps matches TRBD1 (6 bases). V shed 6 bases and J shed 8 bases, with 16 bases lying between them. Germline V gene data show CDR1 as MNHEY and CDR2 as SMNVEV (reference sequence). This CDR3 has 14 amino acids. The CDR3 DNA sequence: TGTGCCAGCAGAGCAACAGGGTCTGGGGAAAAACTGTTTTTT. Translating gives CASRATGSGEKLFF.

The CDR3 DNA reads as TGTGCCAGCAGCTTAGATGGACAGGAGCAGTACTTC. This encodes CASSLDGQEQYF. The chain employs TRBV11-2 and TRBJ2-7, with D maybe TRBD1 (6 bases). Per the germline V gene, CDR1 is SGHAT and CDR2 is FQNNGV. There are 12 residues in the CDR3. V gave up 0 bases and J gave up 7 bases, with 7 bases separating them.

This sequence joins TRBV2 and TRBJ2-7, with TRBD1 matching over 9 bases. Trimming took 5 bases from V and 2 from J; bases not matched to a gene: 13. CDR1 is SNHLY, CDR2 FYNNEI, per germline. The CDR3 contains 17 residues. CDR3 DNA: TGTGCCAGCAGTACCGGGACAGGGAGGAGGAGAGCCTACGAGCAGTACTTC. The encoded protein is CASSTGTGRRRAYEQYF.

V is TRBV19 and J is TRBJ1-6; 9 nucleotides agree with TRBD1. The V and J ends lost 6 bases and 9 bases, in that order; junction bases with no gene match: 6. The CDR3 spans 14 residues. Germline CDR1 is LNHDA and CDR2 is SQIVND (reference sequence). The DNA of the CDR3 is TGTGCCAGTAGCGGACAGGGGAGAAGTTCACCCCTCCACTTT. Encoded protein: CASSGQGRSSPLHF.

The J gene is TRBJ2-2, the V gene TRBV18; 9 bases are a match to TRBD1. The germline V gene has CDR1 KGHSH and CDR2 LQKENI. The CDR3 consists of 15 residues. The junction had 5 bases not matched to a gene; V was cut back by 5 bases and J by 4 bases. In DNA, the CDR3 is TGTGCCAGCTCAAGGGACAGGGACCTCACCGGGGAGCTGTTTTTT. This codes for CASSRDRDLTGELFF. Looking up the rest from reference TRBV18 and TRBJ2-2 gives the full variable domain: NAGVMQNPRHLVRRRGQEARLRCSPMKGHSHVYWYRQLPEEGLKFMVYLQKENIIDESGMPKERFSAEFPKEGPSILRIQQVVRGDSAAYFCASSRDRDLTGELFFGEGSRLTVL.

The chain is built from TRBV5-5 and TRBJ1-5; 7 positions agree with TRBD1. The CDR3 spans 15 residues. The J segment lost 3 bases and the V segment lost 5 bases, leaving 8 bases of the junction unmatched. CDR1 and CDR2 (germline): SGHKS, YYEKEE (reference sequence). CDR3 sequence: CASSNGQEVNQPQHF. The CDR3 DNA sequence: TGTGCCAGCAGTAACGGACAGGAAGTCAATCAGCCCCAGCATTTT.

This clone was observed once. The chain is built from TRBV24-1 and TRBJ1-5; D remains unclear. V was cut by 4 bases and J by 7 bases, with 10 bases left in between. The CDR3 extends over 13 amino acids. CDR1 is KGHDR and CDR2 is SFDVKD in the germline V gene. The CDR3 region is CATSDSLEQPQHF. The CDR3 DNA reads TGTGCCACCAGTGACTCTCTCGAGCAGCCCCAGCATTTT.

The V and J genes are TRBV15 and TRBJ2-7; TRBD1 aligns across 9 bases. The length of the CDR3 is 17 residues. Trimming removed 1 base from V and 1 base from J; junction bases left unmatched: 8. Germline assignment: CDR1 LNHNV and CDR2 YYDKDF (reference sequence). DNA of the CDR3: TGTGCCACCAGCAGAGCAACCGGGACAGGGAGTTCCTACGAGCAGTACTTC. Translation gives CATSRATGTGSSYEQYF.